The source of this TCR beta chain is a study of CD8 T cells in Susac syndrome (dated by TCRdb to between 2018 and 2021). Turning to the overall study: Whether CD8+ T cell activation and differentiation in Susac syndrome was antigen driven was tested using repertoire sequencing.

General study outcomes and caveats: The TCR sequencing and HLA analysis was acknowledged to have included a relatively small number of individuals.

RNA was extracted using the RNeasy kit, and about 0.5 to 1 ug of the RNA was reverse transcribed with random hexamers. TCR beta CDR3 regions were amplified with the immunoSEQ multiplex PCR assay covering 54 Vbeta and 13 Jbeta segments. To correct PCR amplification bias, a synthetic template baseline was used for both primer optimization and computational correction. Under the source paper's analysis protocol: Reads were annotated to V, D and J genes according to IMGT and were analyzed with immunoSEQ Analyzer, with only productive sequences retained. To calculate clonality, Shannon entropy was normalized by log2 of the number of productive unique sequences and then subtracted from one. For each patient and control, public and private clones were evaluated within the 100 most prevalent clones. Susac-specific clones were defined as absent from healthy and MS cohorts, about 1,000 published viral clones and other ImmuneACCESS disease sequences. TCRdb handled the public reads itself, with Q25 trimming in fastp and clone calling in MiXCR, and kept productive beta chains. Each record represents a unique CDR3 protein, reported with the most common genes and DNA among its rows. The V and J calls were not made by the authors but by TCRdb's processing. Recorded for this sample are 140,000 to 150,000 distinct CDR3 sequences; approximately 94% of them occurred a single time. The top ten hold roughly 0.083% of the sample.

As regards this clonotype: Its antigen remains undetermined. No qualities accompany the bases; no much larger clone lies one base away.

Peripheral blood CD8+ and CD4+ T cells from healthy donors, Susac syndrome patients and multiple sclerosis patients were profiled using high-throughput TCR beta sequencing. Healthy donors were age- and sex-matched controls. CD8+ TEMRA cells were enriched by FACS, while bulk CD8+ and CD4+ T cells were purified by magnetic negative isolation. Blood was collected in EDTA tubes and processed within 24 hours, with PBMCs isolated through density gradient centrifugation. PBMCs destined for TCR sequencing were cryopreserved in liquid nitrogen and later thawed in a 37 °C water bath. The sorted or isolated CD4+, CD8+ and CD8+ TEMRA cells had a purity of 90% or higher. The germline V gene specifies MNHEY as CDR1 and SVGAGI as CDR2. The CDR3 holds 13 amino acids from the cysteine to the phenylalanine. Here the CDR3 DNA is all that survives: 39 bases in frame from base 1. Trimming removed 6 bases from V and 1 base from J, leaving 9 bases between the germline ends.

The sequence was collected from a human donor in good health. The V gene is TRBV6-5 and the J gene is TRBJ1-2, with the D segment identity uncertain. The sequenced sample was CD4+ T cells from PBMCs. The CDR3 loop reads CASRPSLNYGYTF. The bases are TGTGCCAGCAGGCCCAGCCTTAACTATGGCTACACCTTC.